Included here is one TCR beta chain sequence, with context. The data are from a study of blood T cell repertoires in COVID-19. Turning to the study itself: Researchers got acute and convalescent COVID-19 samples from the United States, Italy and Spain.

Germline V lookup: CDR1 SQVTM, CDR2 ANQGSEA. Trimming cost V 3 bases and J 6 bases, with 11 bases left between them. CDR3 length: 13 residues. Study processing details: Estimates of nucleated cell counts were drawn from the amplification of reference gene primers. TCRdb's copy holds only in-frame clones and misses some; the assay was immunoSEQ multiplex PCR. From that table come the V and J calls and clone size; the DNA was used to work out D and trimming. Of about 260,000 clones in the sample, less than 85% were seen once. The sample was peripheral blood. V is TRBV29-1 and J is TRBJ2-2; the D gene is possibly TRBD2 (6 bases). This TCR was sampled from a man in his 60s who had recovered from COVID-19. CDR3 region: CSVDIPGAGELFF. The CDR3 DNA is TGCAGCGTTGACATCCCGGGAGCCGGGGAGCTGTTTTTT.